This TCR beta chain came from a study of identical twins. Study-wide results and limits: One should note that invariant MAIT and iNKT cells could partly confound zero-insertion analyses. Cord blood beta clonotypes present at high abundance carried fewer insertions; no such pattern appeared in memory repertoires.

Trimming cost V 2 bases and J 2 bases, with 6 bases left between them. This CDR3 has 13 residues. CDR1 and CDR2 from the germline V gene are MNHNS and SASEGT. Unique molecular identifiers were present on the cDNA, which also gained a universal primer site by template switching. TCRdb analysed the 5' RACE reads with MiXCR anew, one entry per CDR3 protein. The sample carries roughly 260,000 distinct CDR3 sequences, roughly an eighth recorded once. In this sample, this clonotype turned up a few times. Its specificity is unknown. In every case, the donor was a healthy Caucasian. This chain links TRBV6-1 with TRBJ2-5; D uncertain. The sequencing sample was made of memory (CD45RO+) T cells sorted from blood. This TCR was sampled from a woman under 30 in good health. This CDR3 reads CASSELDQETQYF. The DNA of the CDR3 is TGTGCCAGCAGTGAACTAGATCAAGAGACCCAGTACTTC.